This T cell receptor beta chain was captured by sequencing in a study of T-cell reconstitution after alpha-beta-depleted transplantation in children. A library of TCRbeta sequences, prepared with unique molecular identifiers, was generated. TCRdb passed the PCR reads through MiXCR, listing each CDR3 protein once. The data hold roughly 500,000 distinct CDR3 sequences, with approximately 16% observed a single time. This CDR3 is 14 amino acids long. Germline CDR1 and CDR2: LGHDT and YNNKEL (reference sequence). With 0 bases clipped from V and 7 bases from J, the junction kept 5 bases outside the gene matches.

This specimen consisted of PBMCs from the stem cell graft donor, obtained from the stem cell graft. The TCR originated in a human donor who donated a stem cell graft to a child with acute lymphoblastic leukemia. V gene TRBV3-1 combines with J gene TRBJ1-2; 7 bases align to TRBD1. The CDR3 DNA is TGTGCCAGCAGCCAAGAACAGGGGTTGGGTGGCTACACCTTC. Amino acid sequence: CASSQEQGLGGYTF.